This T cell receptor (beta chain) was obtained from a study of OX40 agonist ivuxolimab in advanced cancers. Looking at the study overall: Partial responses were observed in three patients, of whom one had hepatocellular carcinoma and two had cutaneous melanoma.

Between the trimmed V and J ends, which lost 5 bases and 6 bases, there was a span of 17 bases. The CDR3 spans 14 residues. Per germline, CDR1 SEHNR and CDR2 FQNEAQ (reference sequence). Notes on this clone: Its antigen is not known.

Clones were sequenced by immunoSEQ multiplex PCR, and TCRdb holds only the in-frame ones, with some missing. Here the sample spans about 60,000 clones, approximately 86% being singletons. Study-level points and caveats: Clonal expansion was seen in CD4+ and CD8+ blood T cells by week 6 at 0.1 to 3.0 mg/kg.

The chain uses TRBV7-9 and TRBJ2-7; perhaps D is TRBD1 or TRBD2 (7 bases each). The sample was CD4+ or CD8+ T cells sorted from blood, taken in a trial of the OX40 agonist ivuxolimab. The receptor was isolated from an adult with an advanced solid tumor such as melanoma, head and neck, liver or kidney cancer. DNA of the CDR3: TGTGCCAGCAGCCAGGGGGGGACCCTGAGCGAGCAGTACTTC. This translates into CASSQGGTLSEQYF.